This entry lists 25 T cell receptor beta chains sequenced from one sample in a study of Tregs in tolerant kidney transplant recipients. Assay: immunoSEQ multiplex PCR; the TCRdb copy retains only in-frame clones and omits some. The sample has over 50,000 clones, 75% to 90% seen once. The sample was Tregs from blood, taken before the transplant. Receptors were obtained from a human donor who received a combined kidney and bone marrow transplant.

The genes are TRBV6-5 and TRBJ2-7, with 8 bases identical to TRBD1. The V gene end was trimmed by 2 bases and the J gene end by 5 bases; junction bases not matched to a gene: 8. Germline loops: CDR1 MNHEY, CDR2 SVGAGI. The CDR3 consists of 15 residues. The CDR3 is CASSYRGTGYHEQYF. CDR3 DNA sequence: TGTGCCAGCAGTTACCGAGGGACAGGCTACCACGAGCAGTACTTC.

The V gene is TRBV29-1, the J gene TRBJ1-1, with TRBD1 as a possible D gene (6 bases). Germline CDR1 reads SQVTM; CDR2 reads ANQGSEA. This CDR3 is 13 amino acids long. Trimming took off 5 bases at V and 6 bases at J, with 16 bases between the two ends. Here the CDR3 reads CSVYYRAGAEAFF. DNA of the CDR3: TGCAGCGTTTACTACAGGGCGGGGGCTGAAGCTTTCTTT.

The V call is TRBV2, the J call TRBJ2-2; TRBD2 agrees at 7 bases. The CDR3 extends over 14 amino acids. CDR1 is SNHLY, CDR2 FYNNEI, per germline. The V segment lost 8 bases and the J segment 0 bases; nucleotides outside the gene matches: 3. In DNA, the CDR3 is TGTGCCAGCCTACGGGGGGCGAACACCGGGGAGCTGTTTTTT. Amino acids: CASLRGANTGELFF. The full variable domain, its missing parts supplied by reference TRBV2 and TRBJ2-2, is EPEVTQTPSHQVTQMGQEVILRCVPISNHLYFYWYRQILGQKVEFLVSFYNNEISEKSEIFDDQFSVERPDGSNFTLKIRSTKLEDSAMYFCASLRGANTGELFFGEGSRLTVL.

The chain recombines TRBV4-1 with TRBJ1-1, with TRBD1 matching 8 bases. CDR1 MGHRA and CDR2 YSYEKL come from the germline V gene. The J segment lost 0 bases and the V segment lost 4 bases, leaving 10 bases of the junction unmatched. There are 17 residues in the CDR3. CDR3 sequence: CASSPGRGHSMNTEAFF. As DNA, the CDR3 is TGCGCCAGCAGCCCAGGCAGGGGGCACTCCATGAACACTGAAGCTTTCTTT.

The rearrangement links TRBV6-5 to TRBJ1-2, with 7 bases that match TRBD1. The CDR3 extends over 13 amino acids. Per the germline V gene, CDR1 is MNHEY and CDR2 is SVGAGI. V was clipped by 6 bases and J by 0 bases; unmatched bases: 1. DNA of the CDR3: TGTGCCAGCAGAGGGACAGCTAACTATGGCTACACCTTC. Translating gives CASRGTANYGYTF.

V and J are TRBV7-9 and TRBJ1-3; D gene uncertain. With 6 bases removed from V and 0 bases from J, the gap between germline ends came to 9 bases. Germline V gene data show CDR1 as SEHNR and CDR2 as FQNEAQ (reference sequence). The CDR3 consists of 14 residues. DNA of the CDR3: TGTGCCAGCAGGGACGGATCCTCTGGAAACACCATATATTTT. Translated: CASRDGSSGNTIYF.

This sequence joins TRBV19 and TRBJ2-5; D is tentatively TRBD1 or TRBD2 (5 bases each). Looked up from germline, CDR1 is LNHDA and CDR2 is SQIVND (reference sequence). V dropped 6 bases and J dropped 2 bases, with 16 bases sitting between them. The CDR3 contains 15 residues. The CDR3 nucleotides read TGTGCCAGTAGGCCGGGACGGACACTTCAAGAGACCCAGTACTTC. Its translation: CASRPGRTLQETQYF.

The chain joins TRBV5-4 to TRBJ2-5; D is possibly TRBD1 (6 bases). TRBJ2-7 explains the end of the DNA better; the J call may be wrong. This CDR3 is 14 amino acids long. Germline V gives CDR1 SGHNT, CDR2 YYREEE (reference sequence). CDR3 amino acids: CASSPFGQTYEQYF. The CDR3 DNA reads TGTGCCAGCAGCCCCTTCGGACAGACCTACGAGCAGTACTTC.

This chain joins TRBV5-1 and TRBJ2-5; TRBD1 aligns across 7 bases. The J call may be mistaken, given a closer DNA end match to TRBJ2-7. The V gene's germline CDR1 is SGHRS and CDR2 YFSETQ. The CDR3 is made up of 13 amino acids. CDR3 nucleotide sequence: TGCGCCAGCAGCTCGGACAGGTCCTACGAGCAGTACTTC. This gives the protein CASSSDRSYEQYF.

The chain recombines TRBV6-5 with TRBJ2-4; D remains unclear. Germline CDR1 MNHEY, CDR2 SVGAGI. V lost 5 bases and J 0 bases, leaving 8 bases between the germline ends. The CDR3 totals 14 residues. The CDR3 nucleotides read TGTGCCAGCAGTGAAATCCTAGCCAAAAACATTCAGTACTTC. Protein: CASSEILAKNIQYF.

The chain joins TRBV9 to TRBJ1-2; 7 bases fit TRBD1. V shed 4 bases and J 6 bases; nucleotides not matched to a gene: 6. CDR3 length equals 13 residues. CDR1 is SGDLS, CDR2 YYNGEE, per germline. The CDR3 DNA is TGTGCCAGCAGCCCACAGACAGGGAATGGCTACACCTTC. Translation: CASSPQTGNGYTF.

The genes are TRBV29-1 and TRBJ1-2; D call uncertain. From germline, CDR1 is SQVTM and CDR2 ANQGSEA. This CDR3 spans 13 amino acids. The germline V and J ends were trimmed by 3 bases and 0 bases, with 8 bases remaining between them. DNA of the CDR3: TGCAGCGTTGACGACGGACCTAACTATGGCTACACCTTC. The encoded protein is CSVDDGPNYGYTF. The variable domain in full, with the rest retrieved from reference TRBV29-1 and TRBJ1-2, is SAVISQKPSRDICQRGTSLTIQCQVDSQVTMMFWYRQQPGQSLTLIATANQGSEATYESGFVIDKFPISRPNLTFSTLTVSNMSPEDSSIYLCSVDDGPNYGYTFGSGTRLTVV.

The chain recombines TRBV5-1 with TRBJ1-5; D uncertain. The V end was cut by 4 bases, the J end by 3 bases, with 11 bases between. Germline CDR1 reads SGHRS; CDR2 reads YFSETQ. The CDR3 consists of 14 residues. CDR3 bases: TGCGCCAGCAGCGGGGAGGGCCCCAATCAGCCCCAGCATTTT. Amino acids: CASSGEGPNQPQHF.

The chain recombines TRBV2 with TRBJ2-1; 11 bases match TRBD1. The CDR3 totals 15 residues. CDR1 and CDR2 from the germline V gene are SNHLY and FYNNEI. V was clipped by 6 bases and J by 8 bases; unmatched bases: 9. The CDR3: CASSQVGQGDHEQFF. DNA of the CDR3: TGTGCCAGCAGCCAAGTGGGACAGGGGGACCATGAGCAGTTCTTC.

The chain employs TRBV29-1 and TRBJ2-3; possibly TRBD2 for D (6 bases). Germline V CDR1 and CDR2: SQVTM, ANQGSEA. CDR3 length: 14 residues. Between the trimmed V and J ends, which lost 3 bases and 0 bases, there was a span of 10 bases. CDR3 loop: CSVDAGSSTDTQYF. CDR3 DNA sequence: TGCAGCGTTGATGCGGGGTCTAGCACAGATACGCAGTATTTT.

This rearrangement joins TRBV2 to TRBJ2-2; D perhaps matches TRBD1 (5 bases). Trimming cost V 3 bases and J 5 bases, with 10 bases left between them. This CDR3 has 14 amino acids. CDR1 and CDR2 (germline): SNHLY, FYNNEI. The CDR3 sequence: CASSDGQGTGELFF. In DNA, the CDR3 is TGTGCCAGCAGTGATGGACAAGGGACCGGGGAGCTGTTTTTT.

This chain uses TRBV19 with TRBJ1-6, with D maybe TRBD1 (5 bases). Germline loops: CDR1 LNHDA, CDR2 SQIVND (reference sequence). There are 12 residues in the CDR3. The V end lost 5 bases, the J end lost 13 bases, and 12 bases lay between the germline ends. The CDR3 sequence: CASSPRGRPLHF. Here the CDR3 DNA reads TGTGCCAGTAGTCCCCGGGGCAGGCCCCTCCACTTT.

The rearrangement uses TRBV25-1 and TRBJ2-4, with D possibly being TRBD2 (5 bases). The CDR3 is 16 residues long. Trimming shortened V by 7 bases and J by 1 base, and 17 bases separated the two germline ends. Germline V gene lookup returns CDR1 MGHDK and CDR2 SYGVNS. The CDR3 coding sequence is TGTGCCAGCACTACTGTTGAAGAGGGTGCCAAAAACATTCAGTACTTC. Its translation: CASTTVEEGAKNIQYF.

The chain combines TRBV19 with TRBJ2-3; possibly TRBD2 for D (6 bases). Trimming removed 1 base from V and 0 bases from J, with 11 bases in between. The CDR3 has 16 amino acids. The germline V gene has CDR1 LNHDA and CDR2 SQIVND (reference sequence). The CDR3: CASSIGTSPSTDTQYF. As DNA, the CDR3 is TGTGCCAGTAGTATAGGAACTAGCCCGAGCACAGATACGCAGTATTTT.

The sample holds a few counts of this clone. V usage is TRBV5-1 and J usage is TRBJ1-4; D unclear. The V gene's germline CDR1 is SGHRS and CDR2 YFSETQ. V lost 0 bases, J lost 0 bases, and 6 bases lay in between. The CDR3 sequence is 15 residues long. CDR3 nucleotide sequence: TGCGCCAGCAGCTTGGACCGCACAACTAATGAAAAACTGTTTTTT. Translating gives CASSLDRTTNEKLFF. The full variable domain, its missing parts supplied by reference TRBV5-1 and TRBJ1-4, is KAGVTQTPRYLIKTRGQQVTLSCSPISGHRSVSWYQQTPGQGLQFLFEYFSETQRNKGNFPGRFSGRQFSNSRSEMNVSTLELGDSALYLCASSLDRTTNEKLFFGSGTQLSVL.

In this sample, this clone turned up a few times. V usage is TRBV5-1 and J usage is TRBJ1-4, with 8 bases lining up with TRBD1. Germline values: CDR1 SGHRS, CDR2 YFSETQ. The CDR3 is 15 residues long. V gave up 5 bases and J gave up 7 bases; unmatched junction bases: 10. CDR3 sequence reads: CASSPQGASGEKLFF. Written as DNA, the CDR3 is TGCGCCAGCAGTCCTCAGGGGGCTTCGGGTGAAAAACTGTTTTTT.

CDR3 DNA: TGTGCCAGCAGTCCAGCATGGGGGACTAACTATGGCTACACCTTC. It translates to CASSPAWGTNYGYTF. This chain joins TRBV6-6 and TRBJ1-2; possible D gene TRBD1, 5 bases. The CDR3 runs 15 residues. Trimming stripped 5 bases from V and 0 bases from J, with 13 bases between. Germline loops: CDR1 MNHNY, CDR2 SVGAGI (reference sequence).

The rearrangement links TRBV5-1 to TRBJ2-1, with D possibly being TRBD2 (7 bases). Germline V gives CDR1 SGHRS, CDR2 YFSETQ. The ends were cut back, 2 bases at V and 6 bases at J, with 24 bases in the middle. The CDR3 loop spans 18 amino acids. As DNA, the CDR3 is TGCGCCAGCAGCTTCACCAAACGGACTAGGGGGGTCCTCAATGAGCAGTTCTTC. Amino acids: CASSFTKRTRGVLNEQFF.

The CDR3 here is CASSGIGTDTDTQYF. CDR3 DNA sequence: TGTGCCAGCAGTGGCATCGGGACCGACACAGATACGCAGTATTTT. The V gene is TRBV2, the J gene TRBJ2-3; possibly TRBD1 or TRBD2 for D (5 bases each). From germline, CDR1 is SNHLY and CDR2 FYNNEI. The CDR3 length is 15 residues. Trimming removed 4 bases from V and 2 bases from J, with 13 bases in between.

With respect to this clone: Other DNA sequences in the sample encode the same CDR3. V is TRBV4-1 and J is TRBJ1-1; perhaps TRBD1 as D (5 bases). Trimming left V 4 bases short and J 1 base short, with 7 bases between. Germline-derived CDR1 and CDR2 are MGHRA and YSYEKL. CDR3 length: 13 residues. This CDR3 is CASSRGGNTEAFF. CDR3 in DNA: TGCGCCAGCAGCCGTGGGGGGAACACTGAAGCTTTCTTT.